This TCR beta chain is from a study of blood T cell repertoires in COVID-19. Looking at the study overall: COVID-19 samples collected from the United States, Italy and Spain covered acute and convalescent phases. PBMCs, B-cell-depleted T cells, or T cells provided the cDNA or gDNA that made up the material.

Germline V gene data show CDR1 as SGHKS and CDR2 as YYEKEE (reference sequence). The CDR3 length is 16 residues. Trimming took 2 bases from V and 2 from J, leaving 14 bases between them. Original data processing: Estimated nucleated cell counts came from reference gene primer amplification. Measured with immunoSEQ multiplex PCR; TCRdb has only the in-frame clones, and not every one. That table gives V, J and clone size, and the DNA gave D and trimming. This sample has some 250,000 clones, with more than 75% found just once. The sequence derives from a woman in her sixties with active or convalescent COVID-19. The specimen was peripheral blood. The rearrangement links TRBV5-5 to TRBJ1-3, with a possible D match to TRBD1 (5 bases). The chain's CDR3 is CASSFGVGLTGNTIYF. The CDR3 DNA reads TGTGCCAGCAGCTTCGGCGTGGGGCTGACTGGAAACACCATATATTTT.